The 27 T cell receptor beta chains below all came from one sample that was sequenced in a study of T cell responses to AZD1222 COVID-19 vaccine (dated by TCRdb to about 2021). The library was prepared using the immunoSEQ multiplex PCR assay. The immuneACCESS repertoire file appears here via TCRdb, limited to in-frame rearrangements. These files lack a portion of the clones; in checked studies, under half of the deficit traces to unresolved V genes, and the cause of the others is not known. In all, the sample holds roughly 140,000 clones, and 85% to 95% of those were seen once. The ten largest clones represent approximately 1.6% of the sample. The time point label here, explained by the study, means: about 28 days (+/-7) after the second vaccine dose. The sample in question was peripheral blood, obtained 28 days after the second AZD1222 dose. The receptors were sampled from an adult who received the AZD1222 COVID-19 vaccine.

This chain joins TRBV5-1 and TRBJ2-2; 7 positions agree with TRBD1. V trimming: 7 bases; J trimming: 3 bases; junction bases outside the gene matches: 3. CDR1 SGHRS and CDR2 YFSETQ come from the germline V gene. The CDR3 loop spans 13 amino acids. CDR3 sequence (DNA): TGCGCCAGCCGAGGACAGGACACCGGGGAGCTGTTTTTT. It yields the protein CASRGQDTGELFF.

CDR3: CASSSQGWHTEAFF. The CDR3, as DNA: TGTGCCAGCAGCTCCCAGGGTTGGCACACTGAAGCTTTCTTT. The rearrangement uses TRBV7-2 and TRBJ1-1; D possibly corresponds to TRBD1 (5 bases). This CDR3 comprises 14 residues. Trimming took 4 bases from V and 3 from J, leaving 12 bases between them. Germline loops: CDR1 SGHTA, CDR2 FQGNSA.

This clone has just one count. The rearrangement joins TRBV7-6 to TRBJ2-2; D is uncertain. From germline, CDR1 is SGHVS and CDR2 FNYEAQ. CDR3 length: 13 amino acids. With 1 base removed from V and 2 bases from J, the gap between germline ends came to 2 bases. The CDR3 DNA is TGTGCCAGCAGCTTAGATAACACCGGGGAGCTGTTTTTT. Translating gives CASSLDNTGELFF.

The rearrangement links TRBV3-1 (or the pseudogene TRBV3-2) to TRBJ1-6; tentatively, D is TRBD1 (5 bases). The germline V and J ends were trimmed by 4 bases and 10 bases, with 20 bases remaining between them. The CDR3 loop spans 16 amino acids. Germline V gives CDR1 LGHDT, CDR2 YNNKEL (reference sequence). The CDR3: CASSPSPGRKNSPLHF. The CDR3 bases are TGTGCCAGCAGCCCGAGCCCGGGACGGAAAAACTCACCCCTCCACTTT.

The J gene is TRBJ1-1, the V gene TRBV28; a weak D match, TRBD1 (6 bases). From germline, CDR1 is MDHEN and CDR2 SYDVKM. The V end was cut by 6 bases, the J end by 7 bases, with 15 bases between. The CDR3 has 13 residues. The CDR3 here is CASRLRQAVEAFF. CDR3 bases: TGTGCCAGCAGACTACGACAGGCAGTTGAAGCTTTCTTT.

The CDR3 loop is CASSEASTGALREKLFF. DNA of the CDR3: TGTGCCAGCAGTGAAGCCTCAACAGGGGCCCTTAGAGAAAAACTGTTTTTT. The chain is built from TRBV6-1 and TRBJ1-4; 7 bases fit TRBD1. Germline CDR1 MNHNS, CDR2 SASEGT. The CDR3 runs to 17 residues. Losses at the gene ends were 0 bases for V and 8 bases for J; bases not matched to a gene: 12.

This clone appeared a few times. The rearrangement joins TRBV28 to TRBJ1-5; TRBD1 aligns across 7 bases. The CDR3 extends over 13 amino acids. V was clipped by 5 bases and J by 9 bases; unmatched bases: 7. Germline V gene lookup returns CDR1 MDHEN and CDR2 SYDVKM. CDR3 nucleotide sequence: TGTGCCAGCAGTCCACAGGGGAGTTGGCCCCAGCATTTT. Its protein product is CASSPQGSWPQHF.

This clone was counted once. This chain links TRBV28 with TRBJ2-3; D is uncertain. The CDR3 length is 13 residues. The V gene's germline CDR1 is MDHEN and CDR2 SYDVKM. V was pared by 8 bases and J by 0 bases, with 9 bases between. The CDR3 nucleotides are TGTGCCAGCTGGGCCCGGAGCACAGATACGCAGTATTTT. Its protein is CASWARSTDTQYF. The full variable domain, rest sourced from reference TRBV28 and TRBJ2-3, is DVKVTQSSRYLVKRTGEKVFLECVQDMDHENMFWYRQDPGLGLRLIYFSYDVKMKEKGDIPEGYSVSREKKERFSLILESASTNQTSMYLCASWARSTDTQYFGPGTRLTVL.

The J gene is TRBJ1-2, the V gene TRBV19, with D maybe TRBD1 (6 bases). This CDR3 contains 15 residues. Looked up from germline, CDR1 is LNHDA and CDR2 is SQIVND (reference sequence). V was pared by 2 bases and J by 3 bases, with 13 bases between. This CDR3 is CASSISARGDYGYTF. The DNA for the CDR3 is TGTGCCAGTAGTATATCGGCCAGGGGCGACTATGGCTACACCTTC.

The chain joins TRBV7-8 to TRBJ2-3; D may be TRBD1 or TRBD2 (6 bases each). This CDR3 spans 14 amino acids. CDR1 and CDR2 from the germline V gene are SGHVS and FQNEAQ. V lost 5 bases and J lost 6, with 15 bases in between. The CDR3 nucleotides are TGTGCCAGCAGCCGTTTGGGGGGCCCCGATACGCAGTATTTT. The encoded protein is CASSRLGGPDTQYF.

The gene calls are TRBV4-1 and TRBJ1-1, with D uncertain. The germline V gene encodes CDR1 MGHRA and CDR2 YSYEKL. V lost 1 base, J lost 7 bases, and 7 bases lay in between. The CDR3 contains 12 residues. The CDR3, as DNA: TGCGCCAGCAGCCAAGTAGTGGGTGAAGCTTTCTTT. It is translated as CASSQVVGEAFF.

The chain employs TRBV27 and TRBJ1-2; D is ambiguous. V was shortened by 3 bases and J by 4 bases, with 15 bases between the two germline ends. This CDR3 has 15 amino acids. The V gene's germline CDR1 is MNHEY and CDR2 SMNVEV (reference sequence). CDR3 in amino acids: CASSFSEWAGYGYTF. As DNA, the CDR3 is TGTGCCAGCAGTTTTTCTGAATGGGCGGGCTATGGCTACACCTTC.

The chain joins TRBV6-5 to TRBJ1-3; D perhaps matches TRBD1 (5 bases). Looked up from germline, CDR1 is MNHEY and CDR2 is SVGAGI. CDR3 length: 16 amino acids. V was pared by 2 bases and J by 4 bases, with 15 bases between. In DNA form, the CDR3 reads TGTGCCAGCAGTTACAGCACCGGGACCCCCGGAAACACCATATATTTT. Translated, it gives CASSYSTGTPGNTIYF.

This chain joins TRBV9 and TRBJ1-2; 7 bases match TRBD1. The germline CDR1 and CDR2 sequences are SGDLS and YYNGEE. CDR3 size: 13 residues. Germline trimming cut 4 bases from V and 4 bases from J; bases unmatched to any gene: 4. Here the CDR3 DNA reads TGTGCCAGCAGCAGGACAGGCACCTATGGCTACACCTTC. It encodes CASSRTGTYGYTF.

The CDR3 protein is CASSEYRGSYGYTF. The CDR3 DNA follows: TGTGCCAGCAGTGAATATAGGGGTTCCTATGGCTACACCTTC. The V gene is TRBV6-1, the J gene TRBJ1-2; D is possibly TRBD1 (5 bases). This CDR3 is 14 amino acids long. Trimming cost V 2 bases and J 4 bases, with 11 bases left between them. Germline CDR1 MNHNS, CDR2 SASEGT.

This chain connects TRBV4-2 to TRBJ2-7; 12 nucleotides match TRBD2. Germline assignment: CDR1 LGHNA and CDR2 YNFKEQ. V shed 2 bases and J 2 bases; nucleotides not matched to a gene: 7. This CDR3 has 17 residues. CDR3 sequence: CASSQLPSGRETYEQYF. The CDR3 DNA follows: TGTGCCAGCAGCCAATTACCTAGCGGGAGGGAAACCTACGAGCAGTACTTC.

This chain joins TRBV24-1 and TRBJ2-2; 10 nucleotides agree with TRBD2. The J segment lost 9 bases and the V segment lost 5 bases, leaving 11 bases of the junction unmatched. This CDR3 region has 16 residues. The germline V gene encodes CDR1 KGHDR and CDR2 SFDVKD. In nucleotides, the CDR3 is TGTGCCACCAGTGCCGTCTCCGGGACTAGCGACCGGGAGCTGTTTTTT. Encoded protein: CATSAVSGTSDRELFF.

The V and J genes are TRBV15 and TRBJ1-6; TRBD1 is a possible D gene (6 bases). This CDR3 region has 14 residues. Germline assignment: CDR1 LNHNV and CDR2 YYDKDF (reference sequence). Trimming pared 5 bases from V and 8 bases from J, leaving 13 bases between. The CDR3 is CATSPTGWDSPLHF. CDR3 nucleotide sequence: TGTGCCACCAGCCCCACAGGGTGGGATTCACCCCTCCACTTT.

This chain connects TRBV11-1 to TRBJ1-1; 7 bases fit TRBD1. Germline CDR1 is SGHAT and CDR2 is FQDESV (reference sequence). The CDR3 totals 15 residues. J was trimmed by 9 bases and V by 4 bases; bases with no gene match: 14. CDR3: CASSSYPPGQPKAFF. CDR3 coding DNA: TGTGCCAGCAGCTCCTACCCCCCGGGACAGCCTAAAGCTTTCTTT.

This CDR3 is CASRPSVGSYEQYF. CDR3 bases: TGTGCCAGCAGGCCCAGCGTGGGCTCCTACGAGCAGTACTTC. J is TRBJ2-7 and V is TRBV6-5, with D hard to call. CDR1 MNHEY and CDR2 SVGAGI come from the germline V gene. This CDR3 spans 14 amino acids. With 6 bases removed from V and 0 bases from J, the gap between germline ends came to 12 bases.

The gene calls are TRBV30 and TRBJ1-4; 9 bases are a match to TRBD1. Germline trimming cut 2 bases from V and 8 bases from J; bases unmatched to any gene: 18. CDR1 is GTSNPN, CDR2 SVGIG, per germline (reference sequence). This CDR3 region has 18 residues. The CDR3, as DNA: TGTGCCTGGAGTTGGCCCGGGACAGGGAGTGGGCGGAGGGAAAAACTGTTTTTT. Protein product: CAWSWPGTGSGRREKLFF.

The chain combines TRBV29-1 with TRBJ1-4, with 7 bases that match TRBD1. Germline V gene data show CDR1 as SQVTM and CDR2 as ANQGSEA. CDR3 length equals 12 residues. Trimming took 7 bases from V and 12 from J; bases not matched to a gene: 11. The CDR3 nucleotides read TGCAGCGCCACGCCCGGACAGGCCGAACTGTTTTTT. Its protein product is CSATPGQAELFF.

This clone was seen just once. CDR3 region: CASSWGQGYEQYF. The CDR3 nucleotides read TGCGCCAGCAGCTGGGGACAGGGCTACGAGCAGTACTTC. This sequence joins TRBV5-1 and TRBJ2-7, with TRBD1 matching over 9 bases. The V gene's germline CDR1 is SGHRS and CDR2 YFSETQ. V trimming: 3 bases; J trimming: 3 bases; junction bases outside the gene matches: 1. The CDR3 is made up of 13 amino acids.

The CDR3 DNA reads as TGTGCCAGCCGGGGGGCAGGGGGGTTGGTAACTGAAGCTTTCTTT. Translating gives CASRGAGGLVTEAFF. The gene calls are TRBV25-1 and TRBJ1-1, with 7 bases lining up with TRBD1. Looked up from germline, CDR1 is MGHDK and CDR2 is SYGVNS. V gave up 8 bases and J gave up 5 bases; unmatched junction bases: 14. The CDR3 has 15 residues.

This chain uses TRBV4-1 with TRBJ1-2; the D is unclear. V lost 0 bases, J lost 4 bases, and 12 bases lay in between. The CDR3 runs 15 residues. Per the germline V gene, CDR1 is MGHRA and CDR2 is YSYEKL. CDR3: CASSQDRAVGYGYTF. The CDR3 bases are TGCGCCAGCAGCCAAGATCGGGCGGTGGGCTATGGCTACACCTTC.

The chain carries TRBV14 and TRBJ1-1, with D possibly matching TRBD1 (6 bases). The CDR3 runs 14 residues. Trimming pared 7 bases from V and 0 bases from J, leaving 12 bases between. Germline CDR1 SGHDN, CDR2 FVKESK. The CDR3 DNA is TGTGCCAGCATCGTACAGGGAGTGAACACTGAAGCTTTCTTT. Protein sequence: CASIVQGVNTEAFF.

The rearrangement links TRBV19 to TRBJ1-1, with D uncertain. There are 14 residues in the CDR3. Per the germline V gene, CDR1 is LNHDA and CDR2 is SQIVND (reference sequence). V lost 1 base, J lost 5 bases, and 11 bases lay in between. CDR3 residues: CASSIGSWETEAFF. The CDR3 bases are TGTGCCAGTAGTATAGGCAGTTGGGAAACTGAAGCTTTCTTT.